Each of the 27 T cell receptor beta chains below was sequenced from the same sample in a study of T cell repertoires in cytomegalovirus infection. TCRdb reanalysed the reads using MiXCR and keeps one entry per CDR3 protein. The table records under 600,000 distinct CDR3 sequences, about 17% of them present only once. Source material: CD8+ T cells from PBMCs. These receptor sequences come from a human donor in good health (CMV status not recorded). Some clones in this sample may be carry-over from other donors' samples.

This chain uses TRBV14 with TRBJ2-5; 9 nucleotides match TRBD2. The CDR3 runs to 18 residues. Germline CDR1 and CDR2: SGHDN and FVKESK. Unmatched junction bases numbered 14, after V lost 2 bases and J lost 4 bases. CDR3 region: CASSQSSGDWVSRETQYF. CDR3 bases: TGTGCCAGCAGCCAATCTAGCGGGGATTGGGTATCCCGAGAGACCCAGTACTTC.

The chain uses TRBV6-6 and TRBJ1-2; D is possibly TRBD1 (5 bases). Looked up from germline, CDR1 is MNHNY and CDR2 is SVGAGI (reference sequence). V lost 2 bases, J lost 7 bases, and 17 bases lay in between. There are 15 residues in the CDR3. DNA of the CDR3: TGTGCCAGCAGTTACGGACAAGCTAACCCTCGTGGCTACACCTTC. The encoded protein is CASSYGQANPRGYTF.

V usage is TRBV2 and J usage is TRBJ1-5; D possibly corresponds to TRBD1 (5 bases). V dropped 8 bases and J dropped 3 bases, with 17 bases sitting between them. The CDR3 length is 15 residues. CDR1 SNHLY and CDR2 FYNNEI come from the germline V gene. This CDR3 reads CASEGRRGLNQPQHF. CDR3 coding DNA: TGTGCCAGCGAGGGTAGGAGGGGACTCAATCAGCCCCAGCATTTT.

This clonotype was detected ten times or more. The gene calls are TRBV7-9 and TRBJ2-2; 10 nucleotides agree with TRBD1. The length of the CDR3 is 17 residues. The germline CDR1 and CDR2 sequences are SEHNR and FQNEAQ (reference sequence). V lost 4 bases, J lost 3 bases, and 8 bases stayed unmatched. The CDR3 region has the DNA TGTGCCAGCAGCTCCGGGAAGACAGGGGGCGACACCGGGGAGCTGTTTTTT. The encoded protein is CASSSGKTGGDTGELFF.

Regarding this clonotype: This could be a read error, since a much larger clone is one nucleotide away. No conserved phenylalanine or tryptophan ends this CDR3, so it is likely a read error. This chain links TRBV6-5 with TRBJ1-2; D is possibly TRBD1 (5 bases). The CDR3 is 15 residues long. Germline CDR1 MNHEY, CDR2 SVGAGI. V was clipped by 1 base and J by 8 bases, with 17 bases between them. The CDR3, as DNA: TGTGCCAGCAGTTACTACGAGACAGCCCCGTCAGGCTACACCTTA. As protein: CASSYYETAPSGYTL.

The chain recombines TRBV29-1 with TRBJ2-3; 7 nucleotides align to TRBD2. The CDR3 is 15 amino acids. The V and J ends lost 6 bases and 0 bases, in that order; junction bases with no gene match: 9. In germline, CDR1 is SQVTM, CDR2 ANQGSEA. The CDR3 DNA reads TGCAGCGTGCTACTAGCGCCGGTTAGCACAGATACGCAGTATTTT. This gives the protein CSVLLAPVSTDTQYF.

This clonotype was recorded many times. This rearrangement joins TRBV5-6 to TRBJ2-7, with D hard to call. Germline V gene data show CDR1 as SGHDT and CDR2 as YYEEEE. Trimming left V 3 bases short and J 2 bases short, with 6 bases between. This CDR3 has 12 amino acids. CDR3 nucleotide sequence: TGTGCCAGCAGCTCCACGCCCTACGAGCAGTACTTC. Translating gives CASSSTPYEQYF.

The table lists this clonotype with a few counts. This chain uses TRBV29-1 with TRBJ2-3; 10 bases are shared with TRBD2. J was trimmed by 1 base and V by 5 bases; bases with no gene match: 9. Germline lookup yields CDR1 SQVTM and CDR2 ANQGSEA. The CDR3 has 16 residues. CDR3 loop: CSVSNLLAGGTDTQYF. CDR3 coding DNA: TGCAGCGTTTCTAACCTCCTAGCGGGAGGCACAGATACGCAGTATTTT.

This sequence joins TRBV9 and TRBJ2-5; D may be TRBD2 (6 bases). The CDR3 is 15 residues long. Germline V lookup: CDR1 SGDLS, CDR2 YYNGEE. Deletions cut 0 bases from V and 3 bases from J, with 12 bases between. The DNA for the CDR3 is TGTGCCAGCAGCGTAGGGAGGGTAGGAAAAGAGACCCAGTACTTC. Encoded protein: CASSVGRVGKETQYF.

This clonotype was detected many times. The chain has TRBV28 and TRBJ2-1, with D tentatively TRBD1 (5 bases). CDR1 is MDHEN, CDR2 SYDVKM, per germline. The CDR3 totals 16 residues. V lost 7 bases, J lost 9 bases, and 25 bases lay in between. CDR3 residues: CASTVGLEPSSVEQFF. CDR3 in DNA: TGTGCCAGCACCGTGGGGCTCGAACCGTCATCGGTTGAGCAGTTCTTC.

In this sample, this clonotype turned up many times. The chain's CDR3 is CASSRDSSFPEAFF. DNA of the CDR3: TGTGCCAGCAGCCGGGACAGTTCTTTCCCTGAAGCTTTCTTT. The rearrangement joins TRBV9 to TRBJ1-1; 7 nucleotides line up with TRBD1. V lost 4 bases, J lost 6 bases, and 9 bases stayed unmatched. In germline, CDR1 is SGDLS, CDR2 YYNGEE. The CDR3 has 14 residues.

The chain has TRBV3-1 and TRBJ2-1; 8 bases align to TRBD2. Trimming took 3 bases from V and 8 from J; bases not matched to a gene: 24. The CDR3 has 20 residues. Per the germline V gene, CDR1 is LGHDT and CDR2 is YNNKEL (reference sequence). The CDR3 region is CASSQRLPKASWARGDEQFF. The CDR3, as DNA: TGTGCCAGCAGCCAGCGGCTTCCCAAAGCTAGCTGGGCGCGGGGGGATGAGCAGTTCTTC.

The CDR3 spells CASRDPDGSYNEQFF. DNA of the CDR3: TGTGCCAGCAGGGACCCTGACGGGTCTTACAATGAGCAGTTCTTC. The chain couples TRBV2 to TRBJ2-1; D gene unclear. This CDR3 has 15 residues. V was pared by 6 bases and J by 4 bases, with 16 bases between. Per the germline V gene, CDR1 is SNHLY and CDR2 is FYNNEI.

This sequence joins TRBV20-1 and TRBJ2-1; TRBD2 agrees at 9 bases. Germline V gene sequence: CDR1 DFQATT, CDR2 SNEGSKA (reference sequence). The CDR3 runs 16 residues. V lost 0 bases to trimming and J lost 4 bases; unmatched junction nucleotides: 7. The CDR3 coding sequence is TGCAGTGCTAGAGATCCCCTAGCGGGATTTTACAATGAGCAGTTCTTC. This encodes CSARDPLAGFYNEQFF.

The table lists this clonotype with many counts. This chain links TRBV7-9 with TRBJ2-5; D is perhaps TRBD1 (5 bases). The V gene's germline CDR1 is SEHNR and CDR2 FQNEAQ (reference sequence). The CDR3 runs 16 residues. The V end lost 1 base, the J end lost 2 bases, and 14 bases lay between the germline ends. The CDR3 loop is CASSLVDTRVQETQYF. The CDR3 coding sequence is TGTGCCAGCAGCTTAGTGGACACCAGGGTTCAAGAGACCCAGTACTTC.

Turning to this clonotype: Lacking the conserved final phenylalanine or tryptophan, this CDR3 likely reflects a read error. This rearrangement joins TRBV20-1 to TRBJ2-7, with D perhaps matching TRBD2 (6 bases). The CDR3 has 17 amino acids. Germline lookup yields CDR1 DFQATT and CDR2 SNEGSKA (reference sequence). With 2 bases removed from V and 4 bases from J, the gap between germline ends came to 24 bases. The CDR3 is CSARIRGEDRYAYEQYL. Written as DNA, the CDR3 is TGCAGTGCTAGAATTCGCGGGGAGGATCGCTACGCTTACGAGCAGTACTTA.

This clonotype was recorded many times. This chain connects TRBV7-9 to TRBJ2-2; the match to TRBD2 covers 11 bases. The CDR3 has 19 residues. CDR1 and CDR2 from the germline V gene are SEHNR and FQNEAQ (reference sequence). V gave up 3 bases and J gave up 0 bases; unmatched junction bases: 9. The CDR3 loop reads CASSFGLAGGATNTGELFF. CDR3 nucleotides: TGTGCCAGCAGCTTCGGCCTAGCGGGAGGCGCGACGAACACCGGGGAGCTGTTTTTT.

This clonotype was observed at least ten times. The rearrangement links TRBV6-4 to TRBJ2-1; 7 bases are a match to TRBD2. V was clipped by 3 bases and J by 9 bases; unmatched bases: 14. The CDR3 covers 16 residues. The germline CDR1 and CDR2 sequences are MRHNA and SNTAGT. CDR3 sequence reads: CASSESPSGIVLEQFF. CDR3 nucleotides: TGTGCCAGCAGTGAGAGCCCTAGCGGCATCGTCCTTGAGCAGTTCTTC.

This clonotype has ten or more counts. The chain joins TRBV11-2 to TRBJ2-7; 8 bases map to TRBD1. With V trimmed by 2 bases and J by 5 bases, 2 bases remained unmatched. This CDR3 contains 13 residues. CDR1 is SGHAT and CDR2 is FQNNGV in the germline V gene. CDR3 bases: TGTGCCAGCAGCTTATGGACAGGGAACGAGCAGTACTTC. Protein: CASSLWTGNEQYF.

The chain uses TRBV19 and TRBJ2-7; D possibly matches TRBD1 or TRBD2 (6 bases each). V was clipped by 3 bases and J by 3 bases, with 15 bases between them. Looked up from germline, CDR1 is LNHDA and CDR2 is SQIVND (reference sequence). The CDR3 contains 15 residues. CDR3 coding DNA: TGTGCCAGTAGTATGCCCCGGGGGCCTAACTACGAGCAGTACTTC. This codes for CASSMPRGPNYEQYF.

This clonotype has just a few counts. V gene TRBV2 combines with J gene TRBJ2-1, with no clear D. The V end lost 7 bases, the J end lost 5 bases, and 6 bases lay between the germline ends. In germline, CDR1 is SNHLY, CDR2 FYNNEI. The CDR3 totals 11 residues. The DNA for the CDR3 is TGTGCCAGCAAGGGAAACAATGAGCAGTTCTTC. It is translated as CASKGNNEQFF. The full variable domain, completed using reference TRBV2 and TRBJ2-1, is EPEVTQTPSHQVTQMGQEVILRCVPISNHLYFYWYRQILGQKVEFLVSFYNNEISEKSEIFDDQFSVERPDGSNFTLKIRSTKLEDSAMYFCASKGNNEQFFGPGTRLTVL.

This clonotype was picked up many times. V gene TRBV11-2 combines with J gene TRBJ2-5, with 7 bases that match TRBD2. CDR1 and CDR2 from the germline V gene are SGHAT and FQNNGV. V lost 4 bases to trimming and J lost 1 base; unmatched junction nucleotides: 3. The CDR3 spans 14 residues. The CDR3, as DNA: TGTGCCAGCAGCTACGGGACTACCCAAGAGACCCAGTACTTC. Amino acids: CASSYGTTQETQYF.

This clonotype has more than one count but fewer than ten. The chain recombines TRBV27 with TRBJ1-1, with D perhaps matching TRBD1 (5 bases). CDR1 is MNHEY and CDR2 is SMNVEV in the germline V gene (reference sequence). The CDR3 consists of 17 residues. Trimming removed 6 bases from V and 0 bases from J, with 20 bases in between. The CDR3 DNA follows: TGTGCCAGCAGCCGGTTTGTCGGGGGATTGATGAACACTGAAGCTTTCTTT. As protein: CASSRFVGGLMNTEAFF.

The sample holds many counts of this clonotype. The chain couples TRBV28 to TRBJ1-5; D gene ambiguous. The CDR3 is made up of 16 amino acids. The V gene lost 3 bases and the J gene lost 6 bases, with 18 bases spanning the gap. Germline assignment: CDR1 MDHEN and CDR2 SYDVKM. The CDR3 spells CASSLSVIAGSQPQHF. The CDR3 DNA reads TGTGCCAGCAGTTTGTCGGTAATCGCGGGGTCTCAGCCCCAGCATTTT. The full variable domain, completed using reference TRBV28 and TRBJ1-5, is DVKVTQSSRYLVKRTGEKVFLECVQDMDHENMFWYRQDPGLGLRLIYFSYDVKMKEKGDIPEGYSVSREKKERFSLILESASTNQTSMYLCASSLSVIAGSQPQHFGDGTRLSIL.

The V and J genes are TRBV12-3 or TRBV12-4 and TRBJ1-2; 8 bases match TRBD1. V was pared by 7 bases and J by 4 bases, with 14 bases of the junction left unmatched. CDR3 length: 16 amino acids. The CDR3 spells CASTSDRGSLFYGYTF. The CDR3, as DNA: TGTGCCAGCACCTCAGACAGGGGCTCTCTATTCTATGGCTACACCTTC.

Concerning this clonotype itself: A much larger clonotype is one base distant, so this may be a read error. A read error is likely, as this CDR3 ends without the conserved phenylalanine or tryptophan. This chain uses TRBV10-3 with TRBJ2-1; D not resolved. V was clipped by 3 bases and J by 1 base, with 10 bases between them. This CDR3 contains 15 residues. Per germline, CDR1 ENHRY and CDR2 SYGVKD. CDR3 nucleotides: TGTGCCATCAGTGACGGTGCGGAGTCCTACAATGAGCAGTTCTTA. Translating it yields CAISDGAESYNEQFL.

This rearrangement joins TRBV6-1 to TRBJ1-3; 7 bases are a match to TRBD1. This CDR3 is 14 amino acids long. The germline CDR1 and CDR2 sequences are MNHNS and SASEGT. V shed 3 bases and J 2 bases; nucleotides not matched to a gene: 1. The CDR3 loop is CASSDQGAGNTIYF. CDR3 in DNA: TGTGCCAGCAGTGATCAGGGGGCTGGAAACACCATATATTTT.